These T cell receptor beta chains were read from a single sample in a study of blood T cells in healthy people across ages. TCRdb called the 5' RACE reads again in MiXCR, with one record for every CDR3 protein. The sample lists approximately 690,000 distinct CDR3 sequences; 40% to 45% were seen once. Sequencing input: blood. These TCRs come from an elderly man in good health. Both conserved end residues are part of each CDR3. The D gene is left open where the match is weak. Clone sizes are given selectively: once, few, many, or a class where the clone is expanded.

CDR3 protein: CASRPGGNTDTQYF
CDR3 DNA: TGTGCCAGCAGGCCCGGGGGTAACACAGATACGCAGTATTTT
D gene: NA
clone size: few
V gene: TRBV28
J gene: TRBJ2-3

CDR3 protein: CSARKPPNEQFF
CDR3 DNA: TGCAGTGCTAGGAAACCTCCCAATGAGCAGTTCTTC
D gene: NA
clone size: NA
V gene: TRBV20-1
J gene: TRBJ2-1

CDR3 protein: CASSLGGVNTGELFF
CDR3 DNA: TGTGCCAGCAGCCTGGGGGGGGTGAACACCGGGGAGCTGTTTTTT
D gene: TRBD2
clone size: NA
V gene: TRBV7-9
J gene: TRBJ2-2

CDR3 protein: CATSSSGGNEQFF
CDR3 DNA: TGTGCCACCAGCTCCTCAGGAGGGAATGAGCAGTTCTTC
D gene: NA
clone size: NA
V gene: TRBV15
J gene: TRBJ2-1

CDR3 protein: CSVAARSGNTIYF
CDR3 DNA: TGCAGCGTTGCAGCGCGCTCTGGAAACACCATATATTTT
D gene: NA
clone size: NA
V gene: TRBV29-1
J gene: TRBJ1-3

CDR3 protein: CASSVAGADGELFF
CDR3 DNA: TGTGCCAGCAGCGTAGCGGGGGCCGACGGGGAGCTGTTTTTT
D gene: NA
clone size: NA
V gene: TRBV9
J gene: TRBJ2-2

CDR3 protein: CAIMRRGPSNEQFF
CDR3 DNA: TGTGCCATCATGAGGAGGGGGCCCTCCAATGAGCAGTTCTTC
D gene: NA
clone size: once
V gene: TRBV10-3
J gene: TRBJ2-1

CDR3 protein: CASSSIHRASSTDTQYF
CDR3 DNA: TGTGCCAGCAGCTCAATACACAGGGCTTCTAGCACAGATACGCAGTATTTT
D gene: NA
clone size: NA
V gene: TRBV7-2
J gene: TRBJ2-3

CDR3 protein: CASSSPGLVASGIYEQFF
CDR3 DNA: TGTGCCAGCAGTTCGCCGGGACTAGTCGCCTCCGGGATCTATGAGCAGTTCTTC
D gene: TRBD2
clone size: NA
V gene: TRBV6-5
J gene: TRBJ2-1

CDR3 protein: CASSQLSLGGPKGRYEQYF
CDR3 DNA: TGTGCCAGCAGCCAACTATCCCTAGGGGGCCCTAAGGGAAGGTACGAGCAGTACTTC
D gene: TRBD1
clone size: many
V gene: TRBV3-1
J gene: TRBJ2-7

CDR3 protein: CASSPPPLRGISETQYF
CDR3 DNA: TGTGCCAGCAGTCCCCCACCCCTACGCGGGATATCAGAGACCCAGTACTTC
D gene: NA
clone size: NA
V gene: TRBV6-6
J gene: TRBJ2-5

CDR3 protein: CASSFSSHGYTF
CDR3 DNA: TGTGCCAGCAGTTTTTCGTCCCATGGCTACACCTTC
D gene: NA
clone size: NA
V gene: TRBV12-3/TRBV12-4
J gene: TRBJ1-2

CDR3 protein: CASSLGAAGFQETQYF
CDR3 DNA: TGTGCCAGCAGCTTGGGGGCCGCAGGGTTCCAAGAGACCCAGTACTTC
D gene: NA
clone size: NA
V gene: TRBV5-8
J gene: TRBJ2-5

CDR3 protein: CASSVTGGMDEQYF
CDR3 DNA: TGTGCCAGCAGCGTAACGGGAGGGATGGATGAGCAGTACTTC
D gene: TRBD2
clone size: NA
V gene: TRBV9
J gene: TRBJ2-5

CDR3 protein: CASSLPRTVDEQYF
CDR3 DNA: TGTGCCAGCAGTTTGCCGAGGACAGTCGATGAGCAGTACTTC
D gene: NA
clone size: NA
V gene: TRBV28
J gene: TRBJ2-7

CDR3 protein: CASSPQTSGNEQFF
CDR3 DNA: TGTGCCAGCTCACCACAAACTAGCGGGAATGAGCAGTTCTTC
D gene: TRBD2
clone size: NA
V gene: TRBV18
J gene: TRBJ2-1

CDR3 protein: CASTPTSGHNEQFF
CDR3 DNA: TGTGCCAGCACCCCGACTAGCGGGCACAATGAGCAGTTCTTC
D gene: TRBD2
clone size: few
V gene: TRBV9
J gene: TRBJ2-1

CDR3 protein: CATSRGRQTFMNTEAFF
CDR3 DNA: TGTGCCACCAGCAGAGGTCGGCAGACCTTCATGAACACTGAAGCTTTCTTT
D gene: NA
clone size: NA
V gene: TRBV15
J gene: TRBJ1-1

CDR3 protein: CASSERVPSDTDTQYF
CDR3 DNA: TGTGCCAGCAGTGAAAGGGTACCAAGCGACACAGATACGCAGTATTTT
D gene: NA
clone size: many
V gene: TRBV25-1
J gene: TRBJ2-3

CDR3 protein: CSVLGGTYEQYF
CDR3 DNA: TGCAGCGTCCTCGGCGGGACCTACGAGCAGTACTTC
D gene: NA
clone size: many
V gene: TRBV29-1
J gene: TRBJ2-7

CDR3 protein: CASSSLIRGNSPLYF
CDR3 DNA: TGTGCCAGCAGCTCCCTGATCAGGGGTAATTCACCCCTCTACTTT
D gene: NA
clone size: NA
V gene: TRBV5-5
J gene: TRBJ1-6

CDR3 protein: CSASSIREVPAGVAADTQYF
CDR3 DNA: TGCAGTGCTAGTTCAATTCGCGAGGTGCCGGCGGGAGTTGCTGCAGATACGCAGTATTTT
D gene: TRBD2
clone size: NA
V gene: TRBV20-1
J gene: TRBJ2-3

CDR3 protein: CASSVGQGSNEQYF
CDR3 DNA: TGTGCCAGCAGTGTAGGACAGGGGAGTAACGAGCAGTACTTC
D gene: TRBD1
clone size: few
V gene: TRBV6-4
J gene: TRBJ2-7

CDR3 protein: CASSAGHNQPQHF
CDR3 DNA: TGTGCCAGCAGTGCGGGACATAATCAGCCCCAGCATTTT
D gene: NA
clone size: NA
V gene: TRBV12-3/TRBV12-4
J gene: TRBJ1-5

CDR3 protein: CASSQDAGNGELFF
CDR3 DNA: TGTGCTAGCAGCCAGGACGCGGGGAACGGGGAGCTGTTTTTT
D gene: NA
clone size: NA
V gene: TRBV7-7
J gene: TRBJ2-2

CDR3 protein: CASTKDNQETQYF
CDR3 DNA: TGTGCCAGTACCAAGGACAACCAAGAGACCCAGTACTTC
D gene: NA
clone size: few
V gene: TRBV6-2/TRBV6-3
J gene: TRBJ2-5

CDR3 protein: CASTKTPEGNQPQHF
CDR3 DNA: TGCGCCAGCACCAAAACCCCGGAGGGCAATCAGCCCCAGCATTTT
D gene: NA
clone size: NA
V gene: TRBV10-2
J gene: TRBJ1-5

CDR3 protein: CASSSREGGTDTQYF
CDR3 DNA: TGTGCCAGCAGCTCCCGGGAGGGGGGCACAGATACGCAGTATTTT
D gene: TRBD2
clone size: NA
V gene: TRBV13
J gene: TRBJ2-3

CDR3 protein: CASSLEIGAGANVLTF
CDR3 DNA: TGTGCCAGCAGCTTGGAGATTGGGGCTGGGGCCAACGTCCTGACTTTC
D gene: NA
clone size: NA
V gene: TRBV5-8
J gene: TRBJ2-6

CDR3 protein: CASSDTRTYTEQYF
CDR3 DNA: TGTGCCAGCAGTGATACTAGAACCTACACTGAGCAGTACTTC
D gene: NA
clone size: NA
V gene: TRBV2
J gene: TRBJ2-7

CDR3 protein: CASSGGPWGSGANVLTF
CDR3 DNA: TGTGCCAGCAGTGGGGGACCTTGGGGGAGTGGGGCCAACGTCCTGACTTTC
D gene: NA
clone size: few
V gene: TRBV2
J gene: TRBJ2-6

CDR3 protein: CASSLDYANTIYF
CDR3 DNA: TGTGCCAGCAGCTTAGACTATGCAAACACCATATATTTT
D gene: NA
clone size: NA
V gene: TRBV7-2
J gene: TRBJ1-3

CDR3 protein: CASSLSSLANEQFF
CDR3 DNA: TGTGCCAGCAGCTTAAGCTCGCTGGCCAATGAGCAGTTCTTC
D gene: NA
clone size: NA
V gene: TRBV7-9
J gene: TRBJ2-1

CDR3 protein: CASSYRGTGVGSTDTQYF
CDR3 DNA: TGTGCCAGCAGCTATAGGGGTACTGGGGTTGGGAGCACAGATACGCAGTATTTT
D gene: NA
clone size: NA
V gene: TRBV28
J gene: TRBJ2-3

CDR3 protein: CASSLRVMDYGYTF
CDR3 DNA: TGTGCCAGCAGCTTACGGGTAATGGACTATGGCTACACCTTC
D gene: NA
clone size: few
V gene: TRBV7-2
J gene: TRBJ1-2

CDR3 protein: CATSKDPGQPQHF
CDR3 DNA: TGTGCCACCAGCAAAGATCCAGGACAGCCCCAGCATTTT
D gene: NA
clone size: NA
V gene: TRBV15
J gene: TRBJ1-5

CDR3 protein: CASSRGELFF
CDR3 DNA: TGTGCCAGTTCCCGGGGGGAGCTGTTTTTT
D gene: NA
clone size: NA
V gene: TRBV12-3/TRBV12-4
J gene: TRBJ2-2

CDR3 protein: CSAQIQGSKTQYF
CDR3 DNA: TGCAGCGCTCAGATTCAGGGGTCGAAGACCCAGTACTTC
D gene: NA
clone size: many
V gene: TRBV29-1
J gene: TRBJ2-5

CDR3 protein: CASSYWPHEQYF
CDR3 DNA: TGTGCCAGCAGTTATTGGCCCCACGAGCAGTACTTC
D gene: NA
clone size: NA
V gene: TRBV6-5
J gene: TRBJ2-7

CDR3 protein: CASSRGEDTQYF
CDR3 DNA: TGTGCCAGCAGCCGGGGGGAAGATACGCAGTATTTT
D gene: TRBD2
clone size: NA
V gene: TRBV5-6
J gene: TRBJ2-3

CDR3 protein: CASSQIRDSSYEQYF
CDR3 DNA: TGCGCCAGCAGCCAAATCCGGGACAGCTCCTACGAGCAGTACTTC
D gene: TRBD1
clone size: many
V gene: TRBV4-3
J gene: TRBJ2-7

CDR3 protein: CASSLGHGQPQHF
CDR3 DNA: TGTGCCAGCAGTTTGGGGCATGGTCAGCCCCAGCATTTT
D gene: NA
clone size: NA
V gene: TRBV12-3/TRBV12-4
J gene: TRBJ1-5

CDR3 protein: CSARWLGLYEQYF
CDR3 DNA: TGCAGTGCTAGATGGTTGGGGCTCTACGAGCAGTACTTC
D gene: NA
clone size: NA
V gene: TRBV20-1
J gene: TRBJ2-7

CDR3 protein: CASSQRTSGSNEQYF
CDR3 DNA: TGTGCCAGCTCCCAGCGAACTAGCGGGAGTAATGAGCAGTACTTC
D gene: TRBD2
clone size: NA
V gene: TRBV2
J gene: TRBJ2-5

CDR3 protein: CASIPSGRKYEQYF
CDR3 DNA: TGTGCCAGCATCCCGAGCGGGAGAAAGTACGAGCAGTACTTC
D gene: TRBD2
clone size: NA
V gene: TRBV6-2/TRBV6-3
J gene: TRBJ2-7

CDR3 protein: CASSSRNIQYF
CDR3 DNA: TGTGCCAGCAGTTCCCGAAACATTCAGTACTTC
D gene: NA
clone size: few
V gene: TRBV6-2/TRBV6-3
J gene: TRBJ2-4